This T cell receptor beta chain is drawn from a study of Graves' ophthalmopathy and Graves' hyperthyroidism. Across the study: Blood was drawn at initial diagnosis, before any treatment.

In this sample, this clonotype turned up a few times. Its antigen is currently unknown. Amplification of the TCR beta CDR3 regions used RNA transcripts (as template). HTBI-primed RT-PCR formed the first round, and a multiplex PCR formed the second. Each CDR3 protein gets one entry after TCRdb re-called the multiplex PCR reads with MiXCR. The data show hundreds of thousands of distinct CDR3 sequences, approximately 40% seen once. Pregnant or lactating patients and those with other autoimmune diseases or uncontrolled infections were excluded. Someone took the PBMCs out of 10 ml of fresh peripheral blood. General study points: Predictions made by the model for ophthalmopathy progression reached roughly 71% sensitivity and about 72% specificity.

The CDR3 spans 14 residues. The V and J ends lost 3 bases and 4 bases respectively, with 15 bases between them. Germline V gene data show CDR1 as DFQATT and CDR2 as SNEGSKA (reference sequence). V is TRBV20-1 and J is TRBJ1-2; D perhaps matches TRBD1 (5 bases). Sequenced sample: peripheral blood. The source of this sequence is an adult man with Graves' ophthalmopathy. The CDR3 spells CSASTGRSFYGYTF. CDR3 nucleotides: TGCAGTGCTAGTACGGGACGGAGTTTCTATGGCTACACCTTC.